A single sample is the source of the 18 T cell receptor beta chains below, sequenced in a study of shared clonotypes between healthy human individuals (TCRdb year 2020). Library construction relied on the immunoSEQ multiplex PCR assay. The immuneACCESS repertoire file appears here via TCRdb, limited to in-frame rearrangements. These files lack a portion of the clones; in checked studies, under half of the deficit traces to unresolved V genes, and the cause of the others is not known. For this sample there are 600,000 to 750,000 clones; about 92% appear just once. Less than 40% of the sample is taken by the ten largest. Sequencing was performed on memory CD8+ T cells from PBMCs. The sample's cell subset or site label, in plain terms: CD45RO+ cells pooled with CCR7-negative TemRA cells. The receptors were gathered from a man between 18 and 29 years old in good health. Some clones in this sample may be carry-over from other donors' samples.

The chain uses TRBV9 and TRBJ2-3, with 14 bases matching TRBD2. CDR1 and CDR2 from the germline V gene are SGDLS and YYNGEE. The CDR3 runs 19 residues. J was trimmed by 4 bases and V by 3 bases; bases with no gene match: 13. The CDR3 nucleotides read TGTGCCAGCAGCGCTCGACCGGGACTAGCGGGAGTGGGGGCAGATACGCAGTATTTT. It specifies CASSARPGLAGVGADTQYF.

This clone has more than one count but fewer than ten. The chain couples TRBV19 to TRBJ2-5, with D possibly matching TRBD2 (6 bases). The CDR3 covers 13 residues. The germline gives CDR1 LNHDA, CDR2 SQIVND (reference sequence). Trimming stripped 5 bases from V and 5 bases from J, with 12 bases between. The CDR3, as DNA: TGTGCCAGTAGTCCCGGCGGGATTGAGACCCAGTACTTC. Its translation is CASSPGGIETQYF. Based on the CDR3 plus reference TRBV19 and TRBJ2-5, the full variable domain is DGGITQSPKYLFRKEGQNVTLSCEQNLNHDAMYWYRQDPGQGLRLIYYSQIVNDFQKGDIAEGYSVSREKKESFPLTVTSAQKNPTAFYLCASSPGGIETQYFGPGTRLLVL.

The chain employs TRBV27 and TRBJ1-5; 9 bases fit TRBD1. This CDR3 is built from 13 residues. J lost 8 bases, V lost 5 bases, and 4 bases had no gene match. The V gene's germline CDR1 is MNHEY and CDR2 SMNVEV (reference sequence). The CDR3 DNA reads as TGTGCCAGCAGTACAGGGGGCGTAAAGCCCCAGCATTTT. This gives the protein CASSTGGVKPQHF.

The J gene is TRBJ1-5, the V gene TRBV7-9, with D tentatively TRBD1 (5 bases). CDR1 and CDR2 from the germline V gene are SEHNR and FQNEAQ (reference sequence). The CDR3 spans 15 residues. With 5 bases removed from V and 0 bases from J, the gap between germline ends came to 11 bases. The CDR3 sequence: CASSQGTDSNQPQHF. DNA for the CDR3: TGTGCCAGCAGCCAAGGGACCGATAGCAATCAGCCCCAGCATTTT.

This clone was observed a handful of times. The rearrangement joins TRBV30 to TRBJ2-1, with 12 bases identical to TRBD2. Germline V gene data show CDR1 as GTSNPN and CDR2 as SVGIG (reference sequence). J lost 5 bases, V lost 3 bases, and 14 bases had no gene match. This CDR3 is 18 amino acids long. CDR3 residues: CAWSGSFLAGGLDNEQFF. As DNA, the CDR3 is TGTGCCTGGAGCGGTTCGTTTCTAGCGGGAGGGCTGGACAATGAGCAGTTCTTC.

The V and J genes are TRBV5-8 and TRBJ2-2; perhaps D is TRBD1 or TRBD2 (5 bases each). The CDR3 spans 15 residues. The germline V gene has CDR1 SGHTS and CDR2 YDEGEE. V lost 0 bases and J 6 bases, leaving 12 bases between the germline ends. The CDR3 region has the DNA TGTGCCAGCAGCTTGGATATTGGGGGATCCGGGGAGCTGTTTTTT. Translating it yields CASSLDIGGSGELFF.

The chain has TRBV5-4 and TRBJ1-1, with D possibly matching TRBD1 (5 bases). The CDR3 is 16 residues long. Germline-derived CDR1 and CDR2 are SGHNT and YYREEE (reference sequence). Trimming removed 2 bases at V and 3 bases at J, with 17 bases between. Here the CDR3 reads CASSFPGSSGDTEAFF. The DNA of the CDR3 is TGTGCCAGCAGCTTCCCAGGGTCTAGTGGTGACACTGAAGCTTTCTTT.

The genes are TRBV6-4 and TRBJ2-1; 7 bases map to TRBD1. Germline V gives CDR1 MRHNA, CDR2 SNTAGT. V lost 9 bases and J lost 8; bases outside the gene matches: 7. There are 12 residues in the CDR3. The CDR3: CARIDRAHEQFF. CDR3 nucleotides: TGTGCCAGAATAGACAGGGCCCATGAGCAGTTCTTC.

The chain's CDR3 is CASSLETGGAEAFF. CDR3 DNA: TGTGCCAGCAGCTTAGAGACAGGAGGAGCTGAAGCTTTCTTT. V and J are TRBV7-6 and TRBJ1-1; tentative D call: TRBD1 (6 bases). The CDR3 spans 14 residues. Germline CDR1 and CDR2: SGHVS and FNYEAQ. V was cut by 1 base and J by 6 bases, with 12 bases left in between.

This clone has only one observation. The V gene is TRBV10-3, the J gene TRBJ2-3; no firm D call. Germline V gene lookup returns CDR1 ENHRY and CDR2 SYGVKD. Trimming took 5 bases from V and 2 from J, leaving 5 bases between them. The CDR3 extends over 12 amino acids. CDR3 DNA sequence: TGTGCCATCAGTACTGACACAGATACGCAGTATTTT. Protein sequence: CAISTDTDTQYF.

The chain carries TRBV28 and TRBJ2-2, with unresolved D. CDR1 is MDHEN, CDR2 SYDVKM, per germline. This CDR3 comprises 13 residues. V dropped 7 bases and J dropped 1 base, with 7 bases sitting between them. The DNA of the CDR3 is TGTGCCAGCACCTACGGGAACACCGGGGAGCTGTTTTTT. Translation: CASTYGNTGELFF.

The chain links TRBV30 to TRBJ1-1, with D perhaps matching TRBD1 (5 bases). V was trimmed by 3 bases and J by 8 bases, leaving 13 bases between them. Germline lookup yields CDR1 GTSNPN and CDR2 SVGIG (reference sequence). CDR3 size: 12 residues. The CDR3 nucleotides read TGTGCCTGGAGATATCGGGACGAGGAAGCTTTCTTT. It encodes CAWRYRDEEAFF.

The chain couples TRBV7-9 to TRBJ1-1; D gene ambiguous. Trimming took off 1 base at V and 7 bases at J, with 7 bases between the two ends. The CDR3 runs to 12 residues. The germline gives CDR1 SEHNR, CDR2 FQNEAQ (reference sequence). The CDR3 coding sequence is TGTGCCAGCAGCTTAGTAGGCAGTGAAGCTTTCTTT. Amino acids: CASSLVGSEAFF.

This clone is a singleton in its sample. The genes are TRBV7-9 and TRBJ2-7; TRBD1 matches at 7 bases. Germline V gives CDR1 SEHNR, CDR2 FQNEAQ (reference sequence). The CDR3 has 14 residues. The trim removed 5 bases at V and 2 bases at J, leaving 6 bases unmatched. CDR3 DNA sequence: TGTGCCAGCAGCCCGACAGGGCACCCCTACGAGCAGTACTTC. As protein: CASSPTGHPYEQYF.

The chain couples TRBV28 to TRBJ2-2, with a possible D match to TRBD1 (5 bases). Germline assignment: CDR1 MDHEN and CDR2 SYDVKM. Trimming removed 6 bases from V and 5 bases from J, with 16 bases in between. The CDR3 totals 15 residues. The CDR3 sequence: CASSYPRVRTGELFF. The DNA for the CDR3 is TGTGCCAGCAGCTACCCCAGGGTGAGAACCGGGGAGCTGTTTTTT.

The V gene is TRBV5-1, the J gene TRBJ2-3; 10 bases agree with TRBD1. From germline, CDR1 is SGHRS and CDR2 YFSETQ. There are 16 residues in the CDR3. Trimming cost V 0 bases and J 1 base; bases outside gene matches: 2. The DNA for the CDR3 is TGCGCCAGCAGCTTGGCCGGGACAGGGGGCACAGATACGCAGTATTTT. It codes for CASSLAGTGGTDTQYF.

The chain is built from TRBV25-1 and TRBJ2-7; 8 nucleotides align to TRBD1. V was pared by 6 bases and J by 7 bases, with 14 bases of the junction left unmatched. This CDR3 is built from 15 residues. Germline CDR1 MGHDK, CDR2 SYGVNS. The CDR3 protein is CASRNRDRPLDEQYF. The CDR3 nucleotides read TGTGCCAGCAGAAACAGGGACAGGCCCTTGGATGAGCAGTACTTC.

This chain joins TRBV10-1 and TRBJ2-1; 8 bases map to TRBD2. CDR3 length: 15 amino acids. Germline V gene lookup returns CDR1 WNHNN and CDR2 SYGVQD (reference sequence). V lost 1 base and J lost 9; bases outside the gene matches: 8. CDR3 DNA sequence: TGCGCCAGCAGTGAGTTACTAGCGGTAGAGGGTGAGCAGTTCTTC. This translates into CASSELLAVEGEQFF.